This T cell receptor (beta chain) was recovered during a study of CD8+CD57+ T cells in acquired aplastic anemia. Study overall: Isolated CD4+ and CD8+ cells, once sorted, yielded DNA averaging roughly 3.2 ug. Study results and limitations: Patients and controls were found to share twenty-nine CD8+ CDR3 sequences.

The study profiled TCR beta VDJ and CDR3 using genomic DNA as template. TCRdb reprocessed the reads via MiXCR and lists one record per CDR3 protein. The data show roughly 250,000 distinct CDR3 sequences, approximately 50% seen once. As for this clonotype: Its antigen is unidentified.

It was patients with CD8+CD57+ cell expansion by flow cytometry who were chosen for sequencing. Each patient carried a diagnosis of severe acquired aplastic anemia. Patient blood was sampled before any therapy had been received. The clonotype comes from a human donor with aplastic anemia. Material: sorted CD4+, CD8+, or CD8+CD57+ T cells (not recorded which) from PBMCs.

CDR3 protein: CASSLGDRGLSPLHF. In DNA, the CDR3 is TGTGCCAGCAGCTTAGGGGACAGGGGGCTTTCACCCCTCCACTTT. The chain recombines TRBV7-6 with TRBJ1-6, with 12 bases aligning to TRBD1. Germline trimming cut 1 base from V and 9 bases from J; bases unmatched to any gene: 1. Germline lookup yields CDR1 SGHVS and CDR2 FNYEAQ. CDR3 length: 15 amino acids.